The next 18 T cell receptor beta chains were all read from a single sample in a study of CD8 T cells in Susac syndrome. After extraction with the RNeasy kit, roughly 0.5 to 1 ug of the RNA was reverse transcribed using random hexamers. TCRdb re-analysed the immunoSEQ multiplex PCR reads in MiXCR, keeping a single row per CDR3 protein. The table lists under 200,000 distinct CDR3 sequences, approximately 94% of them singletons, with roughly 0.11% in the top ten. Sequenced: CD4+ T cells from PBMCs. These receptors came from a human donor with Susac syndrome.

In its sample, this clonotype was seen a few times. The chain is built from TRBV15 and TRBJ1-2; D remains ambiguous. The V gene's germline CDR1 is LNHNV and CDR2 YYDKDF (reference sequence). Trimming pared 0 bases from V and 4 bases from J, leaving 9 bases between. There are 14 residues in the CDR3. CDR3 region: CATSRDRQAYGYTF. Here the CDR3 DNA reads TGTGCCACCAGCAGAGATCGTCAAGCCTATGGCTACACCTTC.

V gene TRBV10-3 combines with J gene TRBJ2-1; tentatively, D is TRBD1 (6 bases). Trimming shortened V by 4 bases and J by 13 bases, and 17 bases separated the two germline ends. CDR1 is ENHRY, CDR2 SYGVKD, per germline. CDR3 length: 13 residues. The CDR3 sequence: CAISATILGGQFF. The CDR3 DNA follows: TGTGCCATCAGTGCTACGATCTTAGGGGGACAGTTCTTC.

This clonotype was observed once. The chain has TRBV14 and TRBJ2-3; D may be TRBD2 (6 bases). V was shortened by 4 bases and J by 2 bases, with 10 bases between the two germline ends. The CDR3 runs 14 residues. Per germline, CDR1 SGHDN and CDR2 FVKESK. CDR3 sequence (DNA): TGTGCCAGCAGCCCCGGAGGGGCCACAGATACGCAGTATTTT. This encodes CASSPGGATDTQYF.

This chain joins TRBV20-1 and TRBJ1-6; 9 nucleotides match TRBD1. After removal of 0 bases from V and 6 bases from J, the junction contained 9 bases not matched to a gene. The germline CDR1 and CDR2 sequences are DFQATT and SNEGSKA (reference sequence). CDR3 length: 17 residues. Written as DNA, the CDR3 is TGCAGTGCTAGAGATCCCACAGGGGGCTTGGGTAATTCACCCCTCCACTTT. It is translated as CSARDPTGGLGNSPLHF.

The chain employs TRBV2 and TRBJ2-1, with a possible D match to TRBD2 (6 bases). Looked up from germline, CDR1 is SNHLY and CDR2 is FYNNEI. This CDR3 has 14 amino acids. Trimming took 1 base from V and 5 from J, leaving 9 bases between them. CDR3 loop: CASSEVGGNNEQFF. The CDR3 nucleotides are TGTGCCAGCAGTGAAGTCGGGGGAAACAATGAGCAGTTCTTC.

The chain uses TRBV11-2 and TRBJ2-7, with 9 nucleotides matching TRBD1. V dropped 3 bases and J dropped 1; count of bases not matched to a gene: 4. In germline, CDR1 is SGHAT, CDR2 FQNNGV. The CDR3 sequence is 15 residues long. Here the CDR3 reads CASSFHGQGSYEQYF. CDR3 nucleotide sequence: TGTGCCAGCAGCTTTCATGGACAGGGGTCCTACGAGCAGTACTTC.

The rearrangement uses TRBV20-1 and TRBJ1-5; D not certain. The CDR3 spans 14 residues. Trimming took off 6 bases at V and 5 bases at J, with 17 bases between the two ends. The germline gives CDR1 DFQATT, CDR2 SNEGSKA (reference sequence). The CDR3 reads CSARRGSIDQPQHF. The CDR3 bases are TGCAGTGCAAGAAGAGGCAGTATAGATCAGCCCCAGCATTTT.

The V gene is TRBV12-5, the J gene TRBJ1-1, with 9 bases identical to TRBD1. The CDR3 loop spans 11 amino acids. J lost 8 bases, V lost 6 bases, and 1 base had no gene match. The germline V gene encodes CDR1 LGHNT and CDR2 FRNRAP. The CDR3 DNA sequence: TGTGCTAGTGGGGACAGGGGAGAAGCTTTCTTT. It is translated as CASGDRGEAFF.

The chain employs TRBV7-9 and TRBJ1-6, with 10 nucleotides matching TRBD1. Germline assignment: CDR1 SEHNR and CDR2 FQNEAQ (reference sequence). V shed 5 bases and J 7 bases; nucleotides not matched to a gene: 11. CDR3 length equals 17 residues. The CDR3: CASSLLRDRGPNSPLHF. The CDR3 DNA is TGTGCCAGCAGCCTACTTCGGGACAGGGGACCGAATTCACCCCTCCACTTT.

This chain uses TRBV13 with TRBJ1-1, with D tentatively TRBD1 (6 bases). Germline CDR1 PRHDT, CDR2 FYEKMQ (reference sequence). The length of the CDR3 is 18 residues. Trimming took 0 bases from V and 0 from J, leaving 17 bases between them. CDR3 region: CASSLGLRGARMNTEAFF. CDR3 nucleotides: TGTGCCAGCAGCTTAGGCCTCAGGGGCGCCCGGATGAACACTGAAGCTTTCTTT.

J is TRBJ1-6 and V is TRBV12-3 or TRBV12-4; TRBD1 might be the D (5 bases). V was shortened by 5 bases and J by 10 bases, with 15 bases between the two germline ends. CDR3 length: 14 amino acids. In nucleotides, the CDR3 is TGTGCCAGCAGTGCTGGGGCGGAAGTCTCACCCCTCCACTTT. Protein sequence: CASSAGAEVSPLHF.

The CDR3 nucleotides are TGTGCCAGTGGGACAGGGTTCTACGAGCAGTACTTC. Protein product: CASGTGFYEQYF. The genes are TRBV2 and TRBJ2-7; TRBD1 aligns across 9 bases. Germline V gene sequence: CDR1 SNHLY, CDR2 FYNNEI. There are 12 residues in the CDR3. The trim removed 9 bases at V and 3 bases at J, leaving 3 bases unmatched.

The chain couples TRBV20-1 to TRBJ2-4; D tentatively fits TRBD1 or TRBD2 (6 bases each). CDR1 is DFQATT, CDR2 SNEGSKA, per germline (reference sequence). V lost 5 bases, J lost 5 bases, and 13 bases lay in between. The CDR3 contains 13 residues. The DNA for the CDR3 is TGCAGTGCTGGGCGGGACAACCAAAACATTCAGTACTTC. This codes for CSAGRDNQNIQYF.

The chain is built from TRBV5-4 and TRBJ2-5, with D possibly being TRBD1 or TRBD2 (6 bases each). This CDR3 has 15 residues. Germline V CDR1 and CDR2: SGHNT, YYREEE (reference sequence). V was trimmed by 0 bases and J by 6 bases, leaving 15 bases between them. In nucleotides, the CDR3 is TGTGCCAGCAGCTTGGAACAGGGAGGCACGAAGACCCAGTACTTC. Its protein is CASSLEQGGTKTQYF. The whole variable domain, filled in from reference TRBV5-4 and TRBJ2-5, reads ETGVTQSPTHLIKTRGQQVTLRCSSQSGHNTVSWYQQALGQGPQFIFQYYREEENGRGNFPPRFSGLQFPNYSSELNVNALELDDSALYLCASSLEQGGTKTQYFGPGTRLLVL.

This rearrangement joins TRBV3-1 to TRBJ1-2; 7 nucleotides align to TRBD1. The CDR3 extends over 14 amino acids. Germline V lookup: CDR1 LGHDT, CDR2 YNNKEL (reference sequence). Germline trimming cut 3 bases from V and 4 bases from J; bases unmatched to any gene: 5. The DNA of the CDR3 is TGTGCCAGCAGCCAGTCGACAGGGACCTATGGCTACACCTTC. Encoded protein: CASSQSTGTYGYTF.

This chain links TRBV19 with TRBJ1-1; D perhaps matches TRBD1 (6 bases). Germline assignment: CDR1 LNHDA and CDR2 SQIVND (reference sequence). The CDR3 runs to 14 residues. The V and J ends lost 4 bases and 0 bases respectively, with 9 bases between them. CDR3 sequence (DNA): TGTGCCAGTAGTAGCGGGGGCCTGAACACTGAAGCTTTCTTT. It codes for CASSSGGLNTEAFF.

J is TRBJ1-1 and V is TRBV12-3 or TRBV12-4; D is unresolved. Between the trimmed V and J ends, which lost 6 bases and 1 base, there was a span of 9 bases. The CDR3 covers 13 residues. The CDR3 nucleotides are TGTGCCAGCAGGCCATCACAGAACACTGAAGCTTTCTTT. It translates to CASRPSQNTEAFF.

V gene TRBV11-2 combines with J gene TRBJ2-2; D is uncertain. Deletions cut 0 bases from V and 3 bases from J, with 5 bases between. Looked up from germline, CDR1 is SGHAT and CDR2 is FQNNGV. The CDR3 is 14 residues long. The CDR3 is CASSLDGYTGELFF. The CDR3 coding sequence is TGTGCCAGCAGCTTAGACGGGTACACCGGGGAGCTGTTTTTT.